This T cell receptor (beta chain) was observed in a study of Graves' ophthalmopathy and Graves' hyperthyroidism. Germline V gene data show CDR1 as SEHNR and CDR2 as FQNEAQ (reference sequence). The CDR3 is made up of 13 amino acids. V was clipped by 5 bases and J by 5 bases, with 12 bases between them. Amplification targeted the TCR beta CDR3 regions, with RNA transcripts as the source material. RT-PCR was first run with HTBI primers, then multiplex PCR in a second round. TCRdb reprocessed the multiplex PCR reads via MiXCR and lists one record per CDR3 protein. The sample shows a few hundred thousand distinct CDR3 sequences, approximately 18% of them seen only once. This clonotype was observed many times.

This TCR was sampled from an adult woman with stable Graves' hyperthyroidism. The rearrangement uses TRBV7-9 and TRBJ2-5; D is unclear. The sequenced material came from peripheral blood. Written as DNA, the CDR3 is TGTGCCAGCAGCAGAAACACGAGGGAGACCCAGTACTTC. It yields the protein CASSRNTRETQYF.